The 26 T cell receptor beta chains given below trace back to one sample, sequenced in a study of blood T cell repertoires in COVID-19. Clones were read by immunoSEQ multiplex PCR, and TCRdb kept only the in-frame ones, dropping some. Of about 310,000 clones detected, around 90% appear once; the ten largest clones hold 2.9%. Sequences were obtained from peripheral blood. The source is a woman in her thirties with COVID-19, enrolled during active disease.

CDR3 loop: CASSSQTSGYNEQFF. The DNA for the CDR3 is TGTGCCAGCAGCAGCCAGACTAGCGGGTACAATGAGCAGTTCTTC. The chain combines TRBV6-5 with TRBJ2-1, with 10 bases aligning to TRBD2. CDR3 length: 15 residues. From germline, CDR1 is MNHEY and CDR2 SVGAGI. Trimming cost V 6 bases and J 4 bases; bases outside gene matches: 6.

The chain employs TRBV29-1 and TRBJ1-2, with unresolved D. The CDR3 spans 13 residues. V lost 7 bases and J lost 2, with 14 bases in between. The germline gives CDR1 SQVTM, CDR2 ANQGSEA. The CDR3 DNA is TGCAGCGCTCCAGAGGGAACGAACTATGGCTACACCTTC. It encodes CSAPEGTNYGYTF.

The chain carries TRBV6-5 and TRBJ2-7, with 12 bases lining up with TRBD2. The CDR3 is made up of 14 amino acids. Germline V lookup: CDR1 MNHEY, CDR2 SVGAGI. Trimming at V came to 7 bases and at J to 2 bases, leaving 3 bases not matched to a gene. This CDR3 is CASILAGGPYEQYF. The CDR3 DNA reads as TGTGCCAGCATCCTAGCGGGAGGGCCCTACGAGCAGTACTTC.

The chain links TRBV30 to TRBJ1-2, with TRBD1 identical over 9 bases. The V segment lost 2 bases and the J segment 8 bases; nucleotides outside the gene matches: 6. Looked up from germline, CDR1 is GTSNPN and CDR2 is SVGIG (reference sequence). The CDR3 is made up of 13 amino acids. The CDR3 sequence: CAWSLGQGGGYTF. CDR3 nucleotides: TGTGCCTGGAGTTTGGGACAGGGAGGGGGCTACACCTTC.

V usage is TRBV2 and J usage is TRBJ1-1, with a tentative D call TRBD1 (6 bases). Germline V gives CDR1 SNHLY, CDR2 FYNNEI. Trimming cost V 6 bases and J 2 bases, with 16 bases left between them. CDR3 length: 15 residues. Here the CDR3 reads CASRLEGGVNTEAFF. Written as DNA, the CDR3 is TGTGCCAGCAGACTGGAAGGGGGGGTTAACACTGAAGCTTTCTTT.

The rearrangement uses TRBV9 and TRBJ2-3; D is perhaps TRBD2 (6 bases). From germline, CDR1 is SGDLS and CDR2 YYNGEE. CDR3 length: 16 residues. V was clipped by 0 bases and J by 1 base, with 12 bases between them. In DNA form, the CDR3 reads TGTGCCAGCAGCGTAGGAGCCTCGGGGGGCACAGATACGCAGTATTTT. Translation: CASSVGASGGTDTQYF.

This rearrangement joins TRBV7-9 to TRBJ2-1, with 10 nucleotides matching TRBD2. The CDR3 runs to 16 residues. The V gene's germline CDR1 is SEHNR and CDR2 FQNEAQ (reference sequence). Unmatched junction bases numbered 4, after V lost 5 bases and J lost 0 bases. DNA for the CDR3: TGTGCCAGCAGCCTTAGCGGGAGGCGCTCCTACAATGAGCAGTTCTTC. This translates into CASSLSGRRSYNEQFF.

V is TRBV25-1 and J is TRBJ1-3; 9 bases are shared with TRBD1. This CDR3 contains 13 residues. The V segment lost 6 bases and the J segment 4 bases; nucleotides outside the gene matches: 1. Germline V gene lookup returns CDR1 MGHDK and CDR2 SYGVNS. The CDR3 nucleotides are TGTGCCAGCAGAGGACAGGGGGGAAACACCATATATTTT. This translates into CASRGQGGNTIYF.

The rearrangement uses TRBV18 and TRBJ1-4; 7 bases map to TRBD1. CDR3 length equals 15 residues. Per the germline V gene, CDR1 is KGHSH and CDR2 is LQKENI. Trimming took 2 bases from V and 16 from J; bases not matched to a gene: 16. Written as DNA, the CDR3 is TGTGCCAGCTCACCATCGACAGGGACCCCCGTAGGGGCGTTTTTT. Amino acid sequence: CASSPSTGTPVGAFF.

This clone was seen a few times. The rearrangement joins TRBV7-8 to TRBJ1-2; perhaps TRBD1 as D (6 bases). Trimming pared 2 bases from V and 8 bases from J, leaving 12 bases between. The CDR3 sequence is 13 residues long. Germline V gene data show CDR1 as SGHVS and CDR2 as FQNEAQ. CDR3 DNA: TGTGCCAGCAGCTTATCAGGGGACCCCGGCTACACCTTC. Translating gives CASSLSGDPGYTF. Full variable domain (remainder filled in from reference TRBV7-8 and TRBJ1-2): GAGVSQSPRYKVAKRGQDVALRCDPISGHVSLFWYQQALGQGPEFLTYFQNEAQLDKSGLPSDRFFAERPEGSVSTLKIQRTQQEDSAVYLCASSLSGDPGYTFGSGTRLTVV.

The genes are TRBV7-2 and TRBJ1-2; 8 nucleotides match TRBD1. This CDR3 has 13 amino acids. Losses at the gene ends were 4 bases for V and 4 bases for J; bases not matched to a gene: 2. The germline gives CDR1 SGHTA, CDR2 FQGNSA. The CDR3 coding sequence is TGTGCCAGCAGCTGGGACAGGACCTATGGCTACACCTTC. This encodes CASSWDRTYGYTF.

This clone is a singleton in its sample. V is TRBV5-1 and J is TRBJ1-4, with TRBD1 identical over 7 bases. Germline-derived CDR1 and CDR2 are SGHRS and YFSETQ. V was clipped by 4 bases and J by 7 bases; unmatched bases: 13. This CDR3 region has 16 residues. CDR3 bases: TGCGCCAGCAGCCCAGGGACAGCGGGGGTTACTGAAAAACTGTTTTTT. Translation: CASSPGTAGVTEKLFF.

The chain has TRBV6-6 and TRBJ1-1; D perhaps matches TRBD1 (5 bases). Germline-derived CDR1 and CDR2 are MNHNY and SVGAGI (reference sequence). This CDR3 comprises 14 residues. The V and J ends lost 4 bases and 6 bases respectively, with 15 bases between them. CDR3 loop: CASSSTGGPSEAFF. The CDR3 DNA follows: TGTGCCAGCAGTTCGACCGGGGGTCCCTCTGAAGCTTTCTTT.

This chain joins TRBV7-6 and TRBJ2-6; maybe TRBD1 (5 bases). CDR1 and CDR2 (germline): SGHVS, FNYEAQ. The germline V and J ends were trimmed by 1 base and 4 bases, with 8 bases remaining between them. This CDR3 has 15 amino acids. The CDR3 is CASSLVQGGANVLTF. The CDR3 DNA sequence: TGTGCCAGCAGCTTAGTCCAGGGCGGGGCCAACGTCCTGACTTTC.

The J gene is TRBJ2-1, the V gene TRBV3-1 (or the pseudogene TRBV3-2); a weak D match, TRBD2 (6 bases). The ends were cut back, 0 bases at V and 5 bases at J, with 17 bases in the middle. Looked up from germline, CDR1 is LGHDT and CDR2 is YNNKEL (reference sequence). The CDR3 covers 17 residues. The CDR3 DNA reads as TGTGCCAGCAGCCAAGATCTTGGAGGGCGGGTCAACAATGAGCAGTTCTTC. This codes for CASSQDLGGRVNNEQFF.

The chain has TRBV10-3 and TRBJ2-7; 7 bases line up with TRBD2. The V segment lost 10 bases and the J segment 7 bases; nucleotides outside the gene matches: 10. The CDR3 length is 12 residues. Looked up from germline, CDR1 is ENHRY and CDR2 is SYGVKD. As DNA, the CDR3 is TGTGCCACACGTCCCGACGGGGGGGAGCAGTACTTC. Protein product: CATRPDGGEQYF.

In this sample, this clone turned up once. The chain joins TRBV15 to TRBJ1-4; D perhaps matches TRBD1 (5 bases). The CDR3 is 14 residues long. From germline, CDR1 is LNHNV and CDR2 YYDKDF (reference sequence). The V end was cut by 3 bases, the J end by 10 bases, with 15 bases between. The CDR3 DNA follows: TGTGCCACCAGCAGCCCGGGGGACTCGGTAAAACTGTTTTTT. It yields the protein CATSSPGDSVKLFF.

V gene TRBV19 combines with J gene TRBJ2-5; a possible D gene is TRBD1 (7 bases). Germline CDR1 LNHDA, CDR2 SQIVND (reference sequence). V was pared by 3 bases and J by 2 bases, with 19 bases between. The CDR3 runs to 17 residues. The CDR3 loop reads CASSIRQGGVGQETQYF. The CDR3 DNA is TGTGCCAGTAGTATTAGGCAGGGGGGAGTGGGGCAAGAGACCCAGTACTTC.

The J gene is TRBJ2-1, the V gene TRBV6-5; perhaps TRBD2 as D (6 bases). Germline V gene sequence: CDR1 MNHEY, CDR2 SVGAGI. V was clipped by 2 bases and J by 4 bases, with 12 bases between them. The CDR3 is 15 amino acids. The CDR3 DNA sequence: TGTGCCAGCAGTTACGGCGGGATTGCTTACAATGAGCAGTTCTTC. This codes for CASSYGGIAYNEQFF.

This sequence joins TRBV13 and TRBJ2-5, with D possibly being TRBD2 (6 bases). The CDR3 length is 16 residues. Trimming removed 6 bases at V and 1 base at J, with 18 bases between. The V gene's germline CDR1 is PRHDT and CDR2 FYEKMQ (reference sequence). Here the CDR3 DNA reads TGTGCCAGCAGTCAAGGAGATAGGAGGGGCCAAGAGACCCAGTACTTC. Residues: CASSQGDRRGQETQYF.

This chain joins TRBV2 and TRBJ1-2; 10 nucleotides match TRBD1. In germline, CDR1 is SNHLY, CDR2 FYNNEI. V lost 8 bases to trimming and J lost 8 bases; unmatched junction nucleotides: 5. CDR3 length: 12 residues. The CDR3 sequence is CASHRDRGGYTF. The CDR3 DNA sequence: TGTGCCAGCCACCGGGACAGGGGAGGCTACACCTTC.

This clone appeared a few times. J is TRBJ1-1 and V is TRBV27; perhaps TRBD1 as D (6 bases). This CDR3 is built from 12 residues. Per germline, CDR1 MNHEY and CDR2 SMNVEV (reference sequence). Trimming removed 5 bases from V and 3 bases from J, with 7 bases in between. CDR3 sequence: CASSTGHTEAFF. CDR3 nucleotides: TGTGCCAGCAGTACAGGGCACACTGAAGCTTTCTTT.

The chain joins TRBV7-3 to TRBJ2-5, with TRBD1 matching over 7 bases. The germline V gene encodes CDR1 SGHTA and CDR2 FQGTGA. This CDR3 spans 13 amino acids. V trimming: 5 bases; J trimming: 5 bases; junction bases outside the gene matches: 5. Here the CDR3 reads CASSPGGRETQYF. In nucleotides, the CDR3 is TGTGCCAGCAGCCCAGGGGGTCGGGAGACCCAGTACTTC.

CDR3 sequence reads: CASSEAYLGTGSDYRYYTF. As DNA, the CDR3 is TGTGCCAGCAGTGAAGCTTACCTCGGGACAGGGTCCGATTATCGCTACTACACCTTC. The J gene is TRBJ1-2, the V gene TRBV2; TRBD1 aligns across 9 bases. The CDR3 has 19 amino acids. V gave up 0 bases and J gave up 10 bases; unmatched junction bases: 21. Looked up from germline, CDR1 is SNHLY and CDR2 is FYNNEI.

For this clone: The same CDR3 also results from other DNA sequences found in this sample. The J gene is TRBJ2-7, the V gene TRBV5-1; a weak D match, TRBD2 (6 bases). The CDR3 is made up of 18 amino acids. Germline V gene lookup returns CDR1 SGHRS and CDR2 YFSETQ. Trimming pared 0 bases from V and 0 bases from J, leaving 19 bases between. The CDR3 sequence: CASSLVGGLDHFSYEQYF. The CDR3 DNA follows: TGCGCCAGCAGCTTGGTCGGGGGTCTCGACCACTTCTCCTACGAGCAGTACTTC.

This chain links TRBV7-2 with TRBJ2-3; D is possibly TRBD2 (7 bases). V lost 7 bases, J lost 4 bases, and 24 bases lay in between. The germline gives CDR1 SGHTA, CDR2 FQGNSA. This CDR3 is built from 17 residues. CDR3 nucleotide sequence: TGTGCCAGCACCCTACGGAAGGGGGGGGCCGGGGCAGATACGCAGTATTTT. This translates into CASTLRKGGAGADTQYF.